Listed here are 27 T cell receptor beta chains from one sample, sequenced in a study of T cell repertoires in cytomegalovirus infection. TCRdb passed the reads through MiXCR, listing each CDR3 protein once. The repertoire has approximately 180,000 distinct CDR3 sequences, more than 9% of them found once; the top ten carry roughly 4.8%. The source material was PBMCs. The receptors come from a human donor in good health (CMV status not recorded). Some clones in this sample may be carry-over from other donors' samples.

V and J are TRBV20-1 and TRBJ2-6; unclear D gene. The CDR3 covers 14 residues. Per germline, CDR1 DFQATT and CDR2 SNEGSKA (reference sequence). The germline V and J ends were trimmed by 3 bases and 0 bases, with 6 bases remaining between them. CDR3 in amino acids: CSASWSSGANVLTF. The CDR3 DNA is TGCAGTGCTAGTTGGAGCTCTGGGGCCAACGTCCTGACTTTC.

The chain uses TRBV2 and TRBJ2-7; D tentatively reads TRBD1 or TRBD2 (6 bases each). Deletions cut 11 bases from V and 2 bases from J, with 13 bases between. Germline lookup yields CDR1 SNHLY and CDR2 FYNNEI. The CDR3 totals 12 residues. CDR3 in amino acids: CAGGQGPYEQYF. The CDR3 region has the DNA TGTGCCGGGGGGCAGGGCCCCTACGAGCAGTACTTC.

This clonotype was counted at least ten times. The rearrangement uses TRBV5-1 and TRBJ2-2, with 10 nucleotides matching TRBD2. This CDR3 is built from 16 residues. Germline CDR1 and CDR2: SGHRS and YFSETQ. V shed 4 bases and J 1 base; nucleotides not matched to a gene: 4. The CDR3 loop reads CASSPGLAENTGELFF. The CDR3 DNA reads TGCGCCAGCAGCCCAGGACTAGCGGAGAACACCGGGGAGCTGTTTTTT.

The chain has TRBV2 and TRBJ1-4; TRBD1 aligns across 7 bases. The CDR3 spans 14 residues. Germline V gene lookup returns CDR1 SNHLY and CDR2 FYNNEI. V gave up 6 bases and J gave up 5 bases; unmatched junction bases: 6. The CDR3 DNA follows: TGTGCCAGCAGGCGGGACAGCCAGAATGAAAAACTGTTTTTT. Translation: CASRRDSQNEKLFF.

The genes are TRBV27 and TRBJ2-2; possibly TRBD1 for D (5 bases). The CDR3 runs 14 residues. The germline V and J ends were trimmed by 6 bases and 4 bases, with 12 bases remaining between them. CDR1 MNHEY and CDR2 SMNVEV come from the germline V gene (reference sequence). This CDR3 reads CASSVTQGTGELFF. CDR3 DNA: TGTGCCAGCAGCGTTACTCAGGGCACCGGGGAGCTGTTTTTT.

There are many counts of this clonotype. CDR3 sequence (DNA): TGCAGTGCTAGAGTAGGGGGTGGGAACACTGAAGCTTTCTTT. Encoded protein: CSARVGGGNTEAFF. The rearrangement links TRBV20-1 to TRBJ1-1; possibly TRBD1 for D (6 bases). This CDR3 is built from 14 residues. Germline CDR1 and CDR2: DFQATT and SNEGSKA (reference sequence). With 1 base removed from V and 1 base from J, the gap between germline ends came to 10 bases.

This clonotype was picked up a small number of times. This chain uses TRBV28 with TRBJ2-7; 7 bases match TRBD1. The CDR3 runs to 14 residues. The V gene end was trimmed by 2 bases and the J gene end by 7 bases; junction bases not matched to a gene: 8. Looked up from germline, CDR1 is MDHEN and CDR2 is SYDVKM. CDR3 sequence (DNA): TGTGCCAGCAGTTTAAGGGGGCTTCCGAGGGAGCAGTACTTC. This codes for CASSLRGLPREQYF.

The sample holds a few counts of this clonotype. The chain uses TRBV15 and TRBJ2-4; TRBD1 matches at 7 bases. The CDR3 sequence is 14 residues long. Germline V gene data show CDR1 as LNHNV and CDR2 as YYDKDF (reference sequence). J gave up 10 bases and V 0 bases, and 6 bases lay outside the gene matches. CDR3 nucleotides: TGTGCCACCAGCAGAGACGGGGACAGTCCTATTCAGTACTTC. As protein: CATSRDGDSPIQYF.

This clonotype was observed a handful of times. This chain connects TRBV20-1 to TRBJ1-1; D possibly corresponds to TRBD1 (5 bases). CDR1 is DFQATT, CDR2 SNEGSKA, per germline (reference sequence). Trimming removed 2 bases at V and 4 bases at J, with 17 bases between. The CDR3 length is 15 residues. CDR3 nucleotide sequence: TGCAGTGCTAGAACCCTGAGGGGCGTAGGCACTGAAGCTTTCTTT. Amino acids: CSARTLRGVGTEAFF.

V usage is TRBV3-1 and J usage is TRBJ2-2; D uncertain. V was trimmed by 2 bases and J by 4 bases, leaving 8 bases between them. Per germline, CDR1 LGHDT and CDR2 YNNKEL (reference sequence). This CDR3 region has 14 residues. The CDR3, as DNA: TGTGCCAGCAGCCAATACCAGGTCACCGGGGAGCTGTTTTTT. It encodes CASSQYQVTGELFF.

This clonotype was seen only a few times. The chain links TRBV29-1 to TRBJ2-2; the match to TRBD2 covers 12 bases. Germline V gene data show CDR1 as SQVTM and CDR2 as ANQGSEA. The CDR3 is 16 residues long. Germline trimming cut 4 bases from V and 5 bases from J; bases unmatched to any gene: 8. This chain's CDR3 is CSVVKITSGRTGELFF. The CDR3 DNA reads as TGCAGCGTTGTAAAGATTACTAGCGGGAGGACCGGGGAGCTGTTTTTT.

This clonotype was seen repeatedly, ten times or more. The CDR3: CASSQDYREAYEQYF. In DNA, the CDR3 is TGCGCCAGCAGCCAAGATTACAGGGAAGCCTACGAGCAGTACTTC. This chain joins TRBV4-3 and TRBJ2-7; D might be TRBD1 (6 bases). The CDR3 has 15 residues. The V and J ends lost 0 bases and 2 bases respectively, with 11 bases between them. Germline CDR1 reads LGHNA; CDR2 reads YSLEER.

This clonotype was recorded many times. Written as DNA, the CDR3 is TGTGCCAGTAGTATCTCAGGAATCACCGGGGAGCTGTTTTTT. As protein: CASSISGITGELFF. The rearrangement joins TRBV19 to TRBJ2-2; D is uncertain. V was cut by 3 bases and J by 4 bases, with 9 bases left in between. The CDR3 runs to 14 residues. CDR1 is LNHDA, CDR2 SQIVND, per germline (reference sequence).

This rearrangement joins TRBV5-6 to TRBJ2-1; D not resolved. V was shortened by 0 bases and J by 6 bases, with 10 bases between the two germline ends. The CDR3 has 14 residues. The germline V gene encodes CDR1 SGHDT and CDR2 YYEEEE. CDR3 DNA: TGTGCCAGCAGCTTGGGCATCGGTATCAATGAGCAGTTCTTC. It yields the protein CASSLGIGINEQFF.

The chain combines TRBV28 with TRBJ1-2; TRBD1 matches at 7 bases. Trimming at V came to 3 bases and at J to 4 bases, leaving 2 bases not matched to a gene. Germline V gene sequence: CDR1 MDHEN, CDR2 SYDVKM. CDR3 length: 13 amino acids. The CDR3 loop reads CASSFSGGYGYTF. The CDR3 DNA is TGTGCCAGCAGTTTTTCAGGGGGCTATGGCTACACCTTC.

The CDR3 loop is CASKKDYSGNTEAFF. The CDR3 DNA sequence: TGTGCCAGCAAAAAGGATTATTCGGGGAACACTGAAGCTTTCTTT. The chain combines TRBV6-6 with TRBJ1-1; D is ambiguous. The CDR3 is 15 residues long. V shed 7 bases and J shed 1 base, with 16 bases lying between them. Germline CDR1 MNHNY, CDR2 SVGAGI (reference sequence).

There are a few counts of this clonotype. As DNA, the CDR3 is TGTGCCTGGAGTGCAGCCCGGGACAGGACCTACGAGCAGTACTTC. It specifies CAWSAARDRTYEQYF. The chain recombines TRBV30 with TRBJ2-7, with TRBD1 identical over 8 bases. The CDR3 sequence is 15 residues long. After removal of 1 base from V and 2 bases from J, the junction contained 7 bases not matched to a gene. In germline, CDR1 is GTSNPN, CDR2 SVGIG (reference sequence).

This clonotype was seen repeatedly, ten times or more. The chain employs TRBV7-2 and TRBJ1-3, with 9 bases lining up with TRBD1. J gave up 8 bases and V 1 base, and 6 bases lay outside the gene matches. CDR1 and CDR2 from the germline V gene are SGHTA and FQGNSA. The CDR3 covers 15 residues. The CDR3 loop reads CASSLVQGATDTIYF. Written as DNA, the CDR3 is TGTGCCAGCAGCTTAGTACAGGGGGCTACGGACACCATATATTTT.

The table lists this clonotype with a few counts. The genes are TRBV5-4 and TRBJ1-1; D may be TRBD1 (5 bases). Germline V CDR1 and CDR2: SGHNT, YYREEE (reference sequence). The CDR3 totals 15 residues. Trimming shortened V by 0 bases and J by 5 bases, and 14 bases separated the two germline ends. CDR3 residues: CASSLAGGSITEAFF. CDR3 sequence (DNA): TGTGCCAGCAGCTTGGCCGGGGGGTCTATAACTGAAGCTTTCTTT.

For this clonotype: This may be a read error, as it is one base from a much larger clone. The V call is TRBV12-3 or TRBV12-4, the J call TRBJ1-2; no reliable D call. The CDR3 runs to 12 residues. The V gene lost 3 bases and the J gene lost 7 bases, with 9 bases spanning the gap. The CDR3 region is CASSLLSIGYTF. CDR3 sequence (DNA): TGTGCCAGCAGTTTGTTGAGCATTGGCTACACCTTC.

The V and J genes are TRBV20-1 and TRBJ2-3; TRBD1 aligns across 10 bases. V lost 5 bases and J lost 8; bases outside the gene matches: 13. The CDR3 length is 15 residues. Germline lookup yields CDR1 DFQATT and CDR2 SNEGSKA (reference sequence). The CDR3 region is CSAVPRDRGLPTQYF. DNA for the CDR3: TGCAGTGCTGTTCCCCGGGACAGGGGCCTCCCTACGCAGTATTTT.

As for this clonotype: This sequence may be a read error, since a much larger clone differs from it by one base. The chain couples TRBV2 to TRBJ1-1, with D perhaps matching TRBD1 (6 bases). The CDR3 totals 14 residues. Germline loops: CDR1 SNHLY, CDR2 FYNNEI. Trimming removed 11 bases from V and 2 bases from J, with 18 bases in between. The CDR3 coding sequence is TGTGCCTGCACCTGGGGACAAAGTAACACTGAAGCTTTCTTT. Encoded protein: CACTWGQSNTEAFF.

The chain combines TRBV29-1 with TRBJ2-7; D call uncertain. Trimming removed 6 bases at V and 0 bases at J, with 12 bases between. The CDR3 extends over 13 amino acids. Germline loops: CDR1 SQVTM, CDR2 ANQGSEA. The CDR3 bases are TGCAGCGTCGTCGGAAAAAGCTCCTACGAGCAGTACTTC. Translating it yields CSVVGKSSYEQYF.

This clonotype was counted ten times or more. The chain links TRBV7-9 to TRBJ1-6; no clear D gene. The CDR3 consists of 12 residues. Germline V lookup: CDR1 SEHNR, CDR2 FQNEAQ (reference sequence). Trimming removed 4 bases at V and 9 bases at J, with 7 bases between. DNA of the CDR3: TGTGCCAGCAGCTCGACAAGTTCACCCCTCCACTTT. This translates into CASSSTSSPLHF.

This clonotype was recorded many times. The chain links TRBV11-1 to TRBJ2-5, with D perhaps TRBD2 (5 bases). This CDR3 comprises 13 residues. With 0 bases removed from V and 10 bases from J, the gap between germline ends came to 12 bases. Per germline, CDR1 SGHAT and CDR2 FQDESV (reference sequence). The DNA of the CDR3 is TGTGCCAGCAGCTTAGCGGCCGCCCGGGACCAGTACTTC. It is translated as CASSLAAARDQYF.

This clonotype turned up a few times. The V call is TRBV19, the J call TRBJ2-2, with 8 bases fitting TRBD1. The CDR3 extends over 14 amino acids. After removal of 7 bases from V and 6 bases from J, the junction contained 7 bases not matched to a gene. CDR1 is LNHDA, CDR2 SQIVND, per germline (reference sequence). The CDR3 loop is CASTPDRVAGELFF. For the CDR3, the DNA is TGTGCCAGTACCCCGGACAGGGTGGCCGGGGAGCTGTTTTTT.

This clonotype was found many times. The CDR3: CASRRDRSIYGYTF. In DNA form, the CDR3 reads TGTGCCAGCAGGCGGGACAGGTCTATCTATGGCTACACCTTC. V gene TRBV7-2 combines with J gene TRBJ1-2; TRBD1 matches 8 bases. There are 14 residues in the CDR3. Losses at the gene ends were 6 bases for V and 4 bases for J; bases not matched to a gene: 7. Germline lookup yields CDR1 SGHTA and CDR2 FQGNSA.